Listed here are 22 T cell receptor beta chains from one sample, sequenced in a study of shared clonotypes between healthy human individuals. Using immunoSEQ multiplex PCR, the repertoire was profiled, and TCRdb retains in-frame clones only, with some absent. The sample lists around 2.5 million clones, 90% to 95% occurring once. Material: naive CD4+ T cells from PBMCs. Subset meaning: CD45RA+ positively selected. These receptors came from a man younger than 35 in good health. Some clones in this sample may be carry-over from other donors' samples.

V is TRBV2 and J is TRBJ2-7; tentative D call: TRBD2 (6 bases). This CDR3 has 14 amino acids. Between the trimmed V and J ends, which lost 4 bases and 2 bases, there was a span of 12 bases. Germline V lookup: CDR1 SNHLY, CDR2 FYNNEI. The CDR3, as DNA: TGTGCCAGCAGTGTCGGGGGAGTCCCCTACGAGCAGTACTTC. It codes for CASSVGGVPYEQYF.

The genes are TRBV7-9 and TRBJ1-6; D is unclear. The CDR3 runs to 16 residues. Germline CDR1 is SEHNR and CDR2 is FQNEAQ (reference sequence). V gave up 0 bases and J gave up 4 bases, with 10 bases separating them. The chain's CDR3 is CASSLAPSRYNSPLHF. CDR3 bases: TGTGCCAGCAGCTTAGCGCCTTCCCGTTATAATTCACCCCTCCACTTT.

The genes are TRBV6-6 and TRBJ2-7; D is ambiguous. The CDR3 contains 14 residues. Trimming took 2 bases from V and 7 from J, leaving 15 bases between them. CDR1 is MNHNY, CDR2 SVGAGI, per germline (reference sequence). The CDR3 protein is CASSYESALGEQYF. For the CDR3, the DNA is TGTGCCAGCAGTTACGAGTCAGCGCTGGGGGAGCAGTACTTC.

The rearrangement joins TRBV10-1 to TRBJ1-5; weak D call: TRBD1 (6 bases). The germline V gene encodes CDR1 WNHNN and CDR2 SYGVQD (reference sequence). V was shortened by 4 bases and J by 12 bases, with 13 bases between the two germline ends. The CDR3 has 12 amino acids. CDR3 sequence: CASSVTGSLQHF. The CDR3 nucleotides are TGCGCCAGCAGTGTGACAGGTTCTCTCCAGCATTTT.

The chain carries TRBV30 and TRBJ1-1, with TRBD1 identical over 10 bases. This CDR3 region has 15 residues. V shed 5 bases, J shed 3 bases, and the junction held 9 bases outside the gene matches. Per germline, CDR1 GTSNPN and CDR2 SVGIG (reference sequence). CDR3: CAWDRGQVRDTEAFF. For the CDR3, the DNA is TGTGCCTGGGACAGGGGGCAAGTACGGGACACTGAAGCTTTCTTT. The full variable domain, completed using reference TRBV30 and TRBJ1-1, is SQTIHQWPATLVQPVGSPLSLECTVEGTSNPNLYWYRQAAGRGLQLLFYSVGIGQISSEVPQNLSASRPQDRQFILSSKKLLLSDSGFYLCAWDRGQVRDTEAFFGQGTRLTVV.

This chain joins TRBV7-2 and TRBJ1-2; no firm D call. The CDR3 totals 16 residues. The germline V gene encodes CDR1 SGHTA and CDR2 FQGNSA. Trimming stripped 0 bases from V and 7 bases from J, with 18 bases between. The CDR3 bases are TGTGCCAGCAGCTTAGCTTGGGGAGGAAGGGCTAGTGGCTACACCTTC. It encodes CASSLAWGGRASGYTF.

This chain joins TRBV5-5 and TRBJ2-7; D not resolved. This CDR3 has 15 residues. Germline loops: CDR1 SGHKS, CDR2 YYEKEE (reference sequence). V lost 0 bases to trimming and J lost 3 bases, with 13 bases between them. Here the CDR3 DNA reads TGTGCCAGCAGCTTGGACCCTGTCTCTCTCTACGAGCAGTACTTC. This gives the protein CASSLDPVSLYEQYF.

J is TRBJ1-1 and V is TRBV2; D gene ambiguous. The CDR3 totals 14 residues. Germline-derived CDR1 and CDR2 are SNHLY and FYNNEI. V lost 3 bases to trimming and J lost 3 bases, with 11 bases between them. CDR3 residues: CASSDIGQYTEAFF. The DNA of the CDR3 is TGTGCCAGCAGTGATATCGGGCAGTACACTGAAGCTTTCTTT.

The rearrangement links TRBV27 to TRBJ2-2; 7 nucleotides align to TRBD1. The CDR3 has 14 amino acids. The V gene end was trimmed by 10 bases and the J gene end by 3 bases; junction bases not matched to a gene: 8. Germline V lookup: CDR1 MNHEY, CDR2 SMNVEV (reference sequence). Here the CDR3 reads CATPRGRDTGELFF. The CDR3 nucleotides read TGTGCCACCCCGAGGGGGCGGGACACCGGGGAGCTGTTTTTT.

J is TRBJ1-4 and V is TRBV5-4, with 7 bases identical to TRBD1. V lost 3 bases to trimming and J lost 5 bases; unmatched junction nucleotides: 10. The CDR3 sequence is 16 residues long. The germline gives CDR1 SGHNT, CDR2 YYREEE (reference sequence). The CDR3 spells CASSWVPGTANEKLFF. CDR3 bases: TGTGCCAGCAGCTGGGTTCCGGGGACAGCGAATGAAAAACTGTTTTTT.

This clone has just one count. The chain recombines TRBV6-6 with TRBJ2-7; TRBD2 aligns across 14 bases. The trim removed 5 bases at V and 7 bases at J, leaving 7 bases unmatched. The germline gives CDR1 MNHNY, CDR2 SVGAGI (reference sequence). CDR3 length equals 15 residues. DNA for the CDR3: TGTGCCAGCAGTCCCCGGACTAGCGGGAGGTGGGAGCAGTACTTC. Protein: CASSPRTSGRWEQYF.

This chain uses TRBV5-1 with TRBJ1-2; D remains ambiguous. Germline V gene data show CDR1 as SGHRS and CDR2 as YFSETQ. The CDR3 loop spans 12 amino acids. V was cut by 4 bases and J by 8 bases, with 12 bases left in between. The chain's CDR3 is CASSPYSEGYTF. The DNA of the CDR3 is TGCGCCAGCAGCCCCTACAGTGAGGGCTACACCTTC.

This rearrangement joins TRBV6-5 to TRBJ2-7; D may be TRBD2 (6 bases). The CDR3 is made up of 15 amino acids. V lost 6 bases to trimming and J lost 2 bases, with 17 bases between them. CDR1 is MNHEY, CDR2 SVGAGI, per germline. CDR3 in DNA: TGTGCCAGCAGGGAAAGCGGGTCAACCACCTACGAGCAGTACTTC. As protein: CASRESGSTTYEQYF.

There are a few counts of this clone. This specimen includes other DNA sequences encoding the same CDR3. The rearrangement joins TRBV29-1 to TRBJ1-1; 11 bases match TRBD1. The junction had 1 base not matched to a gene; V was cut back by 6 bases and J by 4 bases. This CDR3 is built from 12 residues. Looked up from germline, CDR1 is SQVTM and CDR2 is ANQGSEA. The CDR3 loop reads CSVGTGGTEAFF. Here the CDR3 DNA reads TGCAGCGTGGGGACAGGGGGCACTGAAGCTTTCTTT.

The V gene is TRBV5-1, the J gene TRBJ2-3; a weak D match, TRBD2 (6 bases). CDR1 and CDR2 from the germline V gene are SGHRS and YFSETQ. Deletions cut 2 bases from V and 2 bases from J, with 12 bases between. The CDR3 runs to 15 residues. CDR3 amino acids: CASSFGTVNTDTQYF. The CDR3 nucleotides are TGCGCCAGCAGCTTCGGGACTGTTAACACAGATACGCAGTATTTT.

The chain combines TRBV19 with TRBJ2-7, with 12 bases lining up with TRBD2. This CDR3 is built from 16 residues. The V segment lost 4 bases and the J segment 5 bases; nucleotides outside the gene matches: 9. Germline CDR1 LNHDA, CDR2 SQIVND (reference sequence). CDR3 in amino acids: CASSTRLAGEDDEQYF. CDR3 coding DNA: TGTGCCAGTAGTACTCGACTAGCGGGAGAGGACGACGAGCAGTACTTC.

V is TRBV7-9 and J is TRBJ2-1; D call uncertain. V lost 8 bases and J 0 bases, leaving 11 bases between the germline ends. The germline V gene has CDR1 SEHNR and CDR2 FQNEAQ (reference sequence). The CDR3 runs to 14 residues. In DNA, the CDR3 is TGTGCCAGCTCCGACGCAAGCTCCTACAATGAGCAGTTCTTC. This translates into CASSDASSYNEQFF.

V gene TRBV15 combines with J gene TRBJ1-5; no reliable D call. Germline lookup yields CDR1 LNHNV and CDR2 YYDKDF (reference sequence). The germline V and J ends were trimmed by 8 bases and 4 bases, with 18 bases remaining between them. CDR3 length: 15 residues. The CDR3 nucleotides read TGTGCCACCGGCCCGGGCGGGTTGAGAAATCAGCCCCAGCATTTT. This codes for CATGPGGLRNQPQHF. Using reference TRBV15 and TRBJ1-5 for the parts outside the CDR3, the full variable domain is DAMVIQNPRYQVTQFGKPVTLSCSQTLNHNVMYWYQQKSSQAPKLLFHYYDKDFNNEADTPDNFQSRRPNTSFCFLDIRSPGLGDTAMYLCATGPGGLRNQPQHFGDGTRLSIL.

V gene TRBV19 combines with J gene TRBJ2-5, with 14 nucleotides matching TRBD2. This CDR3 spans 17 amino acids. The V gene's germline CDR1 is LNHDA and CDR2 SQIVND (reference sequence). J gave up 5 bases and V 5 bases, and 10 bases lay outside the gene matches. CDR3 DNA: TGTGCCAGTAGTGAGGGGACTAGCGGGAGTAGGTGGGAGACCCAGTACTTC. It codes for CASSEGTSGSRWETQYF.

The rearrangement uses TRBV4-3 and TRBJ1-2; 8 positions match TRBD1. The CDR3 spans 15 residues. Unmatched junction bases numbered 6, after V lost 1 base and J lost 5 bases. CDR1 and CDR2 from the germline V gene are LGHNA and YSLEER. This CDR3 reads CASSQGQGIMYGYTF. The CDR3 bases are TGCGCCAGCAGCCAAGGACAGGGGATTATGTATGGCTACACCTTC.

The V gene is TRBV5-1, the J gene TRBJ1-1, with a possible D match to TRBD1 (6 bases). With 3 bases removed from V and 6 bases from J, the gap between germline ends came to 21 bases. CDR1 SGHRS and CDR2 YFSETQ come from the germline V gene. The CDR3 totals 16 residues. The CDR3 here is CASSSIRGEVRAEAFF. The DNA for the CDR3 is TGCGCCAGCAGCTCCATCAGGGGAGAGGTTCGGGCTGAAGCTTTCTTT. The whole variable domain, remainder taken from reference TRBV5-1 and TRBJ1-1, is KAGVTQTPRYLIKTRGQQVTLSCSPISGHRSVSWYQQTPGQGLQFLFEYFSETQRNKGNFPGRFSGRQFSNSRSEMNVSTLELGDSALYLCASSSIRGEVRAEAFFGQGTRLTVV.

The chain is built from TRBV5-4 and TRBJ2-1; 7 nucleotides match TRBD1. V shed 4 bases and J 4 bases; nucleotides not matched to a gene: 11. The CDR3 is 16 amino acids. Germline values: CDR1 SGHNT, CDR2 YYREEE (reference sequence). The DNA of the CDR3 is TGTGCCAGCAGCCTCCGAGGGGGCCCCTTATACAATGAGCAGTTCTTC. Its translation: CASSLRGGPLYNEQFF.